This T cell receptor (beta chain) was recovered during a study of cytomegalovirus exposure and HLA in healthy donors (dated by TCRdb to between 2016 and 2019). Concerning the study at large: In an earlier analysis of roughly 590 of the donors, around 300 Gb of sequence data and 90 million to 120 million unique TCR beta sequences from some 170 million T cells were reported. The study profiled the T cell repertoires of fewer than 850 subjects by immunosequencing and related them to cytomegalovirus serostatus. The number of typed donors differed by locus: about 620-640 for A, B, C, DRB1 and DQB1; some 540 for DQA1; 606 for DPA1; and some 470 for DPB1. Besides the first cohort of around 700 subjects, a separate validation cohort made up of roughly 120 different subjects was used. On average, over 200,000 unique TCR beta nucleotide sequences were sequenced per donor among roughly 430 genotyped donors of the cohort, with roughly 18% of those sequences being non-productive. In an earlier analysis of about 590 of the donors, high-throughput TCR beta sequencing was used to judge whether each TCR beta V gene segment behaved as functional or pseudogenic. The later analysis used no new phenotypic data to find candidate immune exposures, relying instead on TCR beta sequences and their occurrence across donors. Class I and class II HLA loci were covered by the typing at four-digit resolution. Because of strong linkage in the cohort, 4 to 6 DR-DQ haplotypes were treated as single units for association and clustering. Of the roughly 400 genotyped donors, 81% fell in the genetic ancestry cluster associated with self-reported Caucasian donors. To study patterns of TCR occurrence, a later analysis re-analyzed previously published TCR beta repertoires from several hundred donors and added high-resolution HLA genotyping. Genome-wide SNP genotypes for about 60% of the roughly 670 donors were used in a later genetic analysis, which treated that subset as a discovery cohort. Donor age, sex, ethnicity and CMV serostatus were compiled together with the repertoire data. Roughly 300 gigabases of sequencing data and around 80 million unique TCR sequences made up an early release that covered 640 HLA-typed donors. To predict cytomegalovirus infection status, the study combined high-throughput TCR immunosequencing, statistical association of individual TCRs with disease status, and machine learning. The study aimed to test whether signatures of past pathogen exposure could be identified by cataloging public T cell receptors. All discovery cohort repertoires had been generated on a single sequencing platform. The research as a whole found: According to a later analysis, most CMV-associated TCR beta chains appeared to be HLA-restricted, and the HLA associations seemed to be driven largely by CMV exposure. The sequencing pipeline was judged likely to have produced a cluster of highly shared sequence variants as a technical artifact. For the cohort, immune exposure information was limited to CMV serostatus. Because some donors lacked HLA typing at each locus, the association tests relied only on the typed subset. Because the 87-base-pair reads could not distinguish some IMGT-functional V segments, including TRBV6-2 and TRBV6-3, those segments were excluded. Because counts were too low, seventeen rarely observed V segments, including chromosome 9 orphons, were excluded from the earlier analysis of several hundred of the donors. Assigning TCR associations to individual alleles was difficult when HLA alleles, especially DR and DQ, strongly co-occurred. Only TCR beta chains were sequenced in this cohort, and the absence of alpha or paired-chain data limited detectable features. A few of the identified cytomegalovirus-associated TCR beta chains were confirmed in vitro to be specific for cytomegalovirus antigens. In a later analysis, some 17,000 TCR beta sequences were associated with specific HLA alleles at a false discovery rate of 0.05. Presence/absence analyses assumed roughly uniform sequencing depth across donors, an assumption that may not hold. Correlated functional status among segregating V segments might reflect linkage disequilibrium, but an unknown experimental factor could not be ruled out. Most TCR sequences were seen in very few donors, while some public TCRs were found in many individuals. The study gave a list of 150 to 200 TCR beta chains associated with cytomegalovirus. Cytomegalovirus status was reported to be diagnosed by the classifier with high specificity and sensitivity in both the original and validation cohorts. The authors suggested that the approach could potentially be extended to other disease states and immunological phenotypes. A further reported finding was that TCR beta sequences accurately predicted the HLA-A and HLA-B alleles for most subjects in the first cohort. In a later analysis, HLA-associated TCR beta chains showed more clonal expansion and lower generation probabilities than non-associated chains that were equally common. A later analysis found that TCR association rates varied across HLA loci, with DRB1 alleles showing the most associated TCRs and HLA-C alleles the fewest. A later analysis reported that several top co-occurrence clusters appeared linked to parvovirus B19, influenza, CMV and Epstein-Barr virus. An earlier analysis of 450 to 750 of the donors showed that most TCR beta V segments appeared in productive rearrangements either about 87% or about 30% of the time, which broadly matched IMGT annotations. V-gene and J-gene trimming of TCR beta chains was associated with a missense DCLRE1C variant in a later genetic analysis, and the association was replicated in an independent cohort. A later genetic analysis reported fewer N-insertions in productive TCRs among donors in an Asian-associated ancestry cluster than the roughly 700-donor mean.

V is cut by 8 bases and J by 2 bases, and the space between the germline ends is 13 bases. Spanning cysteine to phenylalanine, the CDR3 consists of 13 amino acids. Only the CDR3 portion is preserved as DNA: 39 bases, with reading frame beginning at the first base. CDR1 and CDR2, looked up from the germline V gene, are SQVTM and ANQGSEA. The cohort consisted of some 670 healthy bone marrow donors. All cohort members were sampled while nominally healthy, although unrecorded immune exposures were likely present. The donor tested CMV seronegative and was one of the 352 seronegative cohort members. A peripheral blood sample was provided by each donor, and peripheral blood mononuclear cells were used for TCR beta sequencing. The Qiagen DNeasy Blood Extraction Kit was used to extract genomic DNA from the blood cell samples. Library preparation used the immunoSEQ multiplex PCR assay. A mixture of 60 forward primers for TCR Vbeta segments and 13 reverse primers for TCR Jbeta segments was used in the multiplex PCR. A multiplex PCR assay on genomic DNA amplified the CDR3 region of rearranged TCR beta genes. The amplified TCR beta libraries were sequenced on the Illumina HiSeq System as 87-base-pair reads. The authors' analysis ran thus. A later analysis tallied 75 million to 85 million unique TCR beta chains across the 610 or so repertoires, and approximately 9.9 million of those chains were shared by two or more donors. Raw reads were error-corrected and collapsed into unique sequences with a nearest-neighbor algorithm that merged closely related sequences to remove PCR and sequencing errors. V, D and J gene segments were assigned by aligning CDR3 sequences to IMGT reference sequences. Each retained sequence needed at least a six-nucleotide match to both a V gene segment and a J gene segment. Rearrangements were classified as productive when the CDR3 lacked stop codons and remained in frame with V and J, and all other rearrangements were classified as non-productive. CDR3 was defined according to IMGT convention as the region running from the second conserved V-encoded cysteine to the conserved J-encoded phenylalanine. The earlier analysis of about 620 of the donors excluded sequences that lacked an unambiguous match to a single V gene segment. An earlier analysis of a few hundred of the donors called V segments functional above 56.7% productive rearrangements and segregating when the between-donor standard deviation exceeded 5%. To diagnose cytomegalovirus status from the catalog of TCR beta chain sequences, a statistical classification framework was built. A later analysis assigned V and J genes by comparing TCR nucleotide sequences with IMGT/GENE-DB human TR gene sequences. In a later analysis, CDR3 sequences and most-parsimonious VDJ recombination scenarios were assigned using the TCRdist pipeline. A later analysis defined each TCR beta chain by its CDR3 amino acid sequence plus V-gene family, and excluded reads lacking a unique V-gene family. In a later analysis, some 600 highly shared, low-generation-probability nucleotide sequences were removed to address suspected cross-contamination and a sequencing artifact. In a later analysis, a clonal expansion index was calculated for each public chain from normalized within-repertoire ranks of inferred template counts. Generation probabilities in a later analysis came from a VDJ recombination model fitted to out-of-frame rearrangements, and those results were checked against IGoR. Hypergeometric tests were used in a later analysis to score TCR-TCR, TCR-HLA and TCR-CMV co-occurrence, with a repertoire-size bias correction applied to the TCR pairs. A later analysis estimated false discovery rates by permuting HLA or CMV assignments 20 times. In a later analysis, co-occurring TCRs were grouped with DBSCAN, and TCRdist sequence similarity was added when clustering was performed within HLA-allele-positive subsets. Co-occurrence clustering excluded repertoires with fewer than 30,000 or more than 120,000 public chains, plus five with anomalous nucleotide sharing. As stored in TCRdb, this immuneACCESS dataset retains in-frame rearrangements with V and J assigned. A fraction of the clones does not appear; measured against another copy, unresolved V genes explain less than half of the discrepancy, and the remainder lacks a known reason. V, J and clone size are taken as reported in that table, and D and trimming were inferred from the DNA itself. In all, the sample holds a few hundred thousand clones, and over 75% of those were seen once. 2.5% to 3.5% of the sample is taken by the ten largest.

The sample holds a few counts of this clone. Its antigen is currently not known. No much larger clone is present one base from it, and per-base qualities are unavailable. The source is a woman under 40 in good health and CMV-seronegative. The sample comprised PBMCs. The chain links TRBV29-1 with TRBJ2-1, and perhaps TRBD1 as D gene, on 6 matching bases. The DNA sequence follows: TGCAGCACTTACAGGGCGACCTACAATGAGCAGTTCTTC. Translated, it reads CSTYRATYNEQFF.